This T cell receptor (beta chain) was sequenced during a study of technical replicates of blood from a few donors. The ends were cut back, 6 bases at V and 2 bases at J, with 14 bases in the middle. Looked up from germline, CDR1 is SNHLY and CDR2 is FYNNEI. CDR3 size: 14 residues. This clone has only one observation. Measured with immunoSEQ multiplex PCR; TCRdb has only the in-frame clones, and not every one. This sample has roughly 68,000 clones; roughly nine tenths occur once, and the top ten carry over 3.5%. The sequenced sample was PBMCs. This chain joins TRBV2 and TRBJ2-7; no reliable D call. The sequence derives from a human donor in good health. Some clones in this sample may be carry-over from other donors' samples. The CDR3 is CASRTWATAYEQYF. DNA of the CDR3: TGTGCCAGCAGGACCTGGGCCACGGCCTACGAGCAGTACTTC.